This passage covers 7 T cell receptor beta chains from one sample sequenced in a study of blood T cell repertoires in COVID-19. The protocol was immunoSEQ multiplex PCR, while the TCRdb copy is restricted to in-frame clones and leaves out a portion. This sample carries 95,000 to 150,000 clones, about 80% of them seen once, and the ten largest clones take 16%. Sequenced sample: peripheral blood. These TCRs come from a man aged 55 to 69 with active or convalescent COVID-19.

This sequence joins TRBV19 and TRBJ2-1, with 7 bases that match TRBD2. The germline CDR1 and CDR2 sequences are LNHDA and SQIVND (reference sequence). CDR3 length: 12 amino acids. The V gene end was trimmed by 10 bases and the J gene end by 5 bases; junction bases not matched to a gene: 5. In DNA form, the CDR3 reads TGTGCCACCCGGGAGGCGAACAATGAGCAGTTCTTC. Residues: CATREANNEQFF.

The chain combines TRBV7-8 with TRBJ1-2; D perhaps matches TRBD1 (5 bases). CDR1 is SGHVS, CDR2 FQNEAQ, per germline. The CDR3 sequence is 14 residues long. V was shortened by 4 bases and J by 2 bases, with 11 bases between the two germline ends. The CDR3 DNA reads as TGTGCCAGCAGCTCCCGGGGGGGGAACTATGGCTACACCTTC. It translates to CASSSRGGNYGYTF.

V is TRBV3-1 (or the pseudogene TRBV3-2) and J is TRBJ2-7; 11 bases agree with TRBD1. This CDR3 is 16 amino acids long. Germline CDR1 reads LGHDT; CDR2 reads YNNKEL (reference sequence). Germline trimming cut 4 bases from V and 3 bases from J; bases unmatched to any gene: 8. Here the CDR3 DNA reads TGTGCCAGCAGCCGAAACCGCGGGACAGGGGGCTACGAGCAGTACTTC. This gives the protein CASSRNRGTGGYEQYF.

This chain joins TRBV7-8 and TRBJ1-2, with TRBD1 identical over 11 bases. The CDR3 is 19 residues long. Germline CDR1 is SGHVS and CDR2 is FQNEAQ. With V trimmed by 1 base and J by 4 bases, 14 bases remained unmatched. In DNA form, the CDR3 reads TGTGCCAGCAGCTTAGAGCGCGGGACAGGGGGTGCGGGCTCCTATGGCTACACCTTC. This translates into CASSLERGTGGAGSYGYTF. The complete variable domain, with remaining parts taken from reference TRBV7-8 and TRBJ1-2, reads GAGVSQSPRYKVAKRGQDVALRCDPISGHVSLFWYQQALGQGPEFLTYFQNEAQLDKSGLPSDRFFAERPEGSVSTLKIQRTQQEDSAVYLCASSLERGTGGAGSYGYTFGSGTRLTVV.

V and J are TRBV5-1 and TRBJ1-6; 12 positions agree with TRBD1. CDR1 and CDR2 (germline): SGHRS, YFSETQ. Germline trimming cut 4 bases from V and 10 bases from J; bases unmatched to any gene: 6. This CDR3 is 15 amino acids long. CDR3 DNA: TGCGCCAGCAGCCCCCGGGACAGGGGGCGATCACCCCTCCACTTT. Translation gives CASSPRDRGRSPLHF.

The CDR3 loop is CAIRGGDRQSDGEKLFF. The DNA of the CDR3 is TGTGCCATCAGGGGGGGGGACAGGCAATCGGACGGTGAAAAACTGTTTTTT. V and J are TRBV10-3 and TRBJ1-4; 8 bases are shared with TRBD1. CDR3 length: 17 amino acids. Germline CDR1 ENHRY, CDR2 SYGVKD. V was pared by 6 bases and J by 7 bases, with 16 bases of the junction left unmatched.

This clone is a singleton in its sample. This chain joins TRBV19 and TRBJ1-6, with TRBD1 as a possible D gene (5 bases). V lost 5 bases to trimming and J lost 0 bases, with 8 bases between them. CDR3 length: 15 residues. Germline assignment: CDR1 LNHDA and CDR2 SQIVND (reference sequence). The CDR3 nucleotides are TGTGCCAGTAGTCAGACAGCCTCCTATAATTCACCCCTCCACTTT. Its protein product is CASSQTASYNSPLHF.